Listed below are T cell receptor beta chains from one sample, sequenced in a study of blood T cell repertoires in COVID-19. The method was immunoSEQ multiplex PCR; TCRdb's version includes in-frame clones alone and lacks a portion of them. This table holds some 150,000 clones, more than 70% found once. Sequencing was performed on PBMCs or T cells enriched from blood (not recorded which). The source of these receptors is a woman in her forties or fifties in a cohort exposed to, infected with or recovered from COVID-19 (not recorded which). The CDR3 runs from the conserved cysteine through the conserved F or W. A D gene is named only where the DNA matches it firmly. Clone size appears in some rows only: once, few, many, or a class for an expanded clone.

CDR3: CASSFGLAGTYEQYF; DNA: TGTGCCAGCAGTTTCGGACTAGCGGGAACCTACGAGCAGTACTTC; D: TRBD2; V: TRBV27; size: .; J: TRBJ2-7
CDR3: CASSDGLGQQVAYNEQFF; DNA: TGTGCCAGCAGTGATGGGTTGGGGCAGCAGGTGGCCTACAATGAGCAGTTCTTC; D: .; V: TRBV25-1; size: .; J: TRBJ2-1
CDR3: CASRQGIAKNIQYF; DNA: TGTGCCAGCAGGCAGGGGATAGCCAAAAACATTCAGTACTTC; D: .; V: TRBV27; size: .; J: TRBJ2-4
CDR3: CASRTGGNNSPLHF; DNA: TGTGCCAGTAGAACTGGGGGCAATAATTCACCCCTCCACTTT; D: .; V: TRBV19; size: .; J: TRBJ1-6
CDR3: CAISEYLDTEAFF; DNA: TGTGCCATCAGTGAGTACTTGGACACTGAAGCTTTCTTT; D: .; V: TRBV10-3; size: few; J: TRBJ1-1
CDR3: CASSLQGANEQFF; DNA: TGCGCCAGCAGCTTACAGGGGGCCAATGAGCAGTTCTTC; D: TRBD1; V: TRBV5-1; size: .; J: TRBJ2-1
CDR3: CASRGGQAQYF; DNA: TGTGCCAGCCGCGGGGGGCAAGCGCAGTATTTT; D: TRBD2; V: TRBV28; size: .; J: TRBJ2-3
CDR3: CASSLVLAYSYEQYF; DNA: TGTGCCAGCAGCTTAGTCCTAGCCTACTCCTACGAGCAGTACTTC; D: .; V: TRBV7-2; size: .; J: TRBJ2-7
CDR3: CASSIPRGTYEQYF; DNA: TGTGCCAGCAGTATACCACGGGGAACCTACGAGCAGTACTTC; D: .; V: TRBV28; size: .; J: TRBJ2-7
CDR3: CASSLPQGNTIYF; DNA: TGTGCCAGCAGCTTACCTCAGGGAAACACCATATATTTT; D: .; V: TRBV7-6; size: few; J: TRBJ1-3
CDR3: CASTPGGTSNQPQHF; DNA: TGTGCCAGTACCCCAGGGGGCACATCCAATCAGCCCCAGCATTTT; D: TRBD1; V: TRBV19; size: .; J: TRBJ1-5
CDR3: CATSDGRRHTQYF; DNA: TGTGCCACCAGTGATGGGAGGCGACATACGCAGTATTTT; D: .; V: TRBV24-1; size: once; J: TRBJ2-3
CDR3: CASPNRRVEAGELFF; DNA: TGTGCCAGCCCGAACAGGAGGGTAGAAGCCGGGGAGCTGTTTTTT; D: .; V: TRBV7-9; size: once; J: TRBJ2-2
CDR3: CSVPSPGGTEAFF; DNA: TGCAGCGTTCCTTCACCCGGGGGCACTGAAGCTTTCTTT; D: .; V: TRBV29-1; size: .; J: TRBJ1-1
CDR3: CASSQERAGLNTEAFF; DNA: TGCGCCAGCAGCCAAGAACGAGCGGGACTGAACACTGAAGCTTTCTTT; D: .; V: TRBV4-1; size: once; J: TRBJ1-1
CDR3: CATNRQGGTGELFF; DNA: TGTGCCACCAACCGACAGGGTGGCACCGGGGAGCTGTTTTTT; D: TRBD1; V: TRBV27; size: .; J: TRBJ2-2
CDR3: CASSSGLAGETDTQYF; DNA: TGTGCCAGCAGCTCCGGACTAGCGGGAGAGACCGATACGCAGTATTTT; D: TRBD2; V: TRBV11-3; size: .; J: TRBJ2-3
CDR3: CASSPRRGNTEAFF; DNA: TGTGCCAGCAGCCCTCGTCGGGGGAACACTGAAGCTTTCTTT; D: .; V: TRBV5-8; size: .; J: TRBJ1-1
CDR3: CASGQTGMNTEAFF; DNA: TGCGCCAGCGGTCAGACAGGGATGAACACTGAAGCTTTCTTT; D: TRBD1; V: TRBV5-1; size: .; J: TRBJ1-1